This T cell receptor beta chain was captured by sequencing in a study of control samples from healthy donors and cancer patients. The repertoire was sequenced with immunoSEQ multiplex PCR; TCRdb's copy has only in-frame clones and lacks some. The table shows about 28,000 clones, with around 87% occurring only once. The CDR3 sequence is 13 residues long. Trimming pared 7 bases from V and 4 bases from J, leaving 13 bases between. In germline, CDR1 is SGHTA, CDR2 FQGNSA. Input material: PBMCs. This sequence originates from a woman aged 40 to 50 with lung cancer. This chain connects TRBV7-2 to TRBJ1-1, with a weak D call TRBD1 (5 bases). As DNA, the CDR3 is TGTGCCAGCACCCGGGGGGGGACCACTGAAGCTTTCTTT. Translation: CASTRGGTTEAFF. Full variable domain (outside the CDR3, taken from reference TRBV7-2 and TRBJ1-1): GAGVSQSPSNKVTEKGKDVELRCDPISGHTALYWYRQSLGQGLEFLIYFQGNSAPDKSGLPSDRFSAERTGGSVSTLTIQRTQQEDSAVYLCASTRGGTTEAFFGQGTRLTVV.